The entry below describes one T cell receptor beta chain. Its cognate antigen is unknown. A heparinised blood draw that averaged around 100 mL was obtained once from each donor. Sorted populations were all over 95% pure. The sample is drawn from a study of beta chain features in type 1 diabetes. Notes on the study in general: Small HLA sub-analyses could not settle whether HLA shapes TCRB rearrangement. All four CD4+ subsets from Type 1 diabetes patients carried moderately but significantly shorter TCRB CDR3s. The study found that naive, central memory and Treg TCRB repertoires appeared more similar in patients than in healthy donors.

Reverse transcription of all isolated RNA meant that expressed TCRB transcripts were sequenced. The protocol was immunoSEQ multiplex PCR, while the TCRdb copy is restricted to in-frame clones and leaves out a portion. The sample consists of 200,000 to 300,000 clones, 11% of them appearing once. The source material was naive CD4+ T cells from blood. The TCR originated in a man under 40 with type 1 diabetes.

The DNA of the CDR3 is TGCGCCAGCAGCTTGGGAGGACAGGGTACATATGGCTACACCTTC. This translates into CASSLGGQGTYGYTF. The chain couples TRBV5-1 to TRBJ1-2; 8 bases are shared with TRBD1. Losses at the gene ends were 0 bases for V and 5 bases for J; bases not matched to a gene: 6. The CDR3 consists of 15 residues. Germline values: CDR1 SGHRS, CDR2 YFSETQ.